These 20 T cell receptor beta chains share one sample of origin, sequenced in a study of blood T cell repertoires in COVID-19. Method: immunoSEQ multiplex PCR; TCRdb's copy keeps in-frame clones and lacks some. The table records some 530,000 clones, about nine tenths of them present only once. The sequenced sample consisted of PBMCs or T cells enriched from blood (not recorded which). The receptors come from a woman aged 55-69 years who had recovered from COVID-19.

The chain has TRBV15 and TRBJ2-7; 7 bases agree with TRBD1. The CDR3 is 14 residues long. CDR1 and CDR2 (germline): LNHNV, YYDKDF (reference sequence). V shed 1 base, J shed 7 bases, and the junction held 7 bases outside the gene matches. CDR3 DNA sequence: TGTGCCACCAGCAGAGTGTACACAGGGGTGGAGCAGTACTTC. This gives the protein CATSRVYTGVEQYF.

The chain uses TRBV6-5 and TRBJ1-1; D perhaps matches TRBD1 (5 bases). V gave up 7 bases and J gave up 1 base, with 10 bases separating them. The CDR3 has 13 residues. Germline lookup yields CDR1 MNHEY and CDR2 SVGAGI. The CDR3 nucleotides are TGTGCCAGCACACTGGGGCGGAACACTGAAGCTTTCTTT. Amino acids: CASTLGRNTEAFF.

This clone is a singleton in its sample. The chain uses TRBV5-6 and TRBJ2-1; D possibly corresponds to TRBD2 (6 bases). The CDR3 is 14 residues long. Germline values: CDR1 SGHDT, CDR2 YYEEEE. Trimming left V 4 bases short and J 9 bases short, with 17 bases between. The CDR3 protein is CASSPDPGVSEQFF. The DNA for the CDR3 is TGTGCCAGCAGCCCGGATCCGGGGGTGAGTGAGCAGTTCTTC. The full variable domain, with the rest looked up from reference TRBV5-6 and TRBJ2-1, is DAGVTQSPTHLIKTRGQQVTLRCSPKSGHDTVSWYQQALGQGPQFIFQYYEEEERQRGNFPDRFSGHQFPNYSSELNVNALLLGDSALYLCASSPDPGVSEQFFGPGTRLTVL.

This clone was picked up one time. The chain links TRBV2 to TRBJ1-5, with D possibly TRBD1 on 5 matching bases. This CDR3 is built from 17 residues. Trimming shortened V by 0 bases and J by 6 bases, and 18 bases separated the two germline ends. The germline CDR1 and CDR2 sequences are SNHLY and FYNNEI. DNA of the CDR3: TGTGCCAGCAGTGAAGCTTCCTATGTAGGGGAGGGTCAGCCCCAGCATTTT. As protein: CASSEASYVGEGQPQHF. The full variable domain, rest sourced from reference TRBV2 and TRBJ1-5, is EPEVTQTPSHQVTQMGQEVILRCVPISNHLYFYWYRQILGQKVEFLVSFYNNEISEKSEIFDDQFSVERPDGSNFTLKIRSTKLEDSAMYFCASSEASYVGEGQPQHFGDGTRLSIL.

This chain links TRBV2 with TRBJ2-3; 12 nucleotides match TRBD1. V lost 8 bases and J lost 4; bases outside the gene matches: 4. CDR3 size: 14 residues. The V gene's germline CDR1 is SNHLY and CDR2 FYNNEI. The CDR3 bases are TGTGCCAGCGGGGGGACAGGGGGCCCAGATACGCAGTATTTT. Its translation: CASGGTGGPDTQYF.

This chain links TRBV2 with TRBJ2-7; D remains ambiguous. Trimming pared 3 bases from V and 1 base from J, leaving 4 bases between. CDR1 is SNHLY and CDR2 is FYNNEI in the germline V gene. The CDR3 loop spans 12 amino acids. This CDR3 reads CASSDTSYEQYF. The CDR3 DNA follows: TGTGCCAGCAGTGACACTTCCTACGAGCAGTACTTC.

Written as DNA, the CDR3 is TGTGCCTGGAAGGGACTAGCAGGCCAAACAGATACGCAGTATTTT. This encodes CAWKGLAGQTDTQYF. The chain carries TRBV30 and TRBJ2-3; TRBD2 agrees at 9 bases. CDR1 is GTSNPN, CDR2 SVGIG, per germline (reference sequence). This CDR3 comprises 15 residues. After removal of 4 bases from V and 3 bases from J, the junction contained 8 bases not matched to a gene.

The V and J genes are TRBV7-9 and TRBJ2-7; D remains ambiguous. The CDR3 runs 12 residues. Germline CDR1 is SEHNR and CDR2 is FQNEAQ (reference sequence). Trimming shortened V by 3 bases and J by 6 bases, and 9 bases separated the two germline ends. The CDR3 reads CASSLYIGEQYF. The CDR3, as DNA: TGTGCCAGCAGCTTGTATATCGGCGAGCAGTACTTC.

This chain uses TRBV11-2 with TRBJ2-5, with 7 bases lining up with TRBD2. This CDR3 contains 15 residues. V shed 0 bases, J shed 5 bases, and the junction held 6 bases outside the gene matches. Germline V lookup: CDR1 SGHAT, CDR2 FQNNGV. CDR3 in amino acids: CASSLDLWRGETQYF. In DNA form, the CDR3 reads TGTGCCAGCAGCTTAGATTTGTGGCGGGGGGAGACCCAGTACTTC.

The gene calls are TRBV5-4 and TRBJ2-3, with D unclear. Per the germline V gene, CDR1 is SGHNT and CDR2 is YYREEE (reference sequence). This CDR3 is built from 11 residues. V was shortened by 6 bases and J by 12 bases, with 14 bases between the two germline ends. The CDR3 DNA reads TGTGCCAGCACCTCGCTGGGCATTCAGTATTTT. This translates into CASTSLGIQYF.

The V and J genes are TRBV24-1 and TRBJ2-2; 7 bases fit TRBD1. The germline CDR1 and CDR2 sequences are KGHDR and SFDVKD. The length of the CDR3 is 17 residues. With 3 bases clipped from V and 0 bases from J, the junction kept 6 bases outside the gene matches. The CDR3 sequence is CATSDPTGTANTGELFF. CDR3 bases: TGTGCCACCAGTGATCCGACCGGGACAGCGAACACCGGGGAGCTGTTTTTT.

Here the CDR3 DNA reads TGTGCCAGCAGCTTAGATGATAGCTCCTACAATGAGCAGTTCTTC. This encodes CASSLDDSSYNEQFF. The chain combines TRBV7-2 with TRBJ2-1, with D unclear. V was clipped by 1 base and J by 0 bases, with 7 bases between them. Germline V lookup: CDR1 SGHTA, CDR2 FQGNSA. The CDR3 has 15 residues.

For the CDR3, the DNA is TGTGCCAGCAGCACTAAAACCGGACTCAATAGCAATCAGCCCCAGCATTTT. As protein: CASSTKTGLNSNQPQHF. The V and J genes are TRBV2 and TRBJ1-5, with D unresolved. The CDR3 covers 17 residues. Germline CDR1 and CDR2: SNHLY and FYNNEI. Trimming took 6 bases from V and 0 from J, leaving 18 bases between them.

The chain employs TRBV3-1 (or the pseudogene TRBV3-2) and TRBJ2-2; 7 nucleotides line up with TRBD1. Germline trimming cut 5 bases from V and 5 bases from J; bases unmatched to any gene: 5. Germline CDR1 is LGHDT and CDR2 is YNNKEL (reference sequence). The CDR3 sequence is 14 residues long. The CDR3, as DNA: TGTGCCAGCAGCAACTCAGGGGGAACCGGGGAGCTGTTTTTT. Its protein product is CASSNSGGTGELFF.

This chain joins TRBV2 and TRBJ1-6; D may be TRBD1 (5 bases). The V end lost 7 bases, the J end lost 4 bases, and 14 bases lay between the germline ends. The CDR3 has 15 amino acids. CDR1 is SNHLY, CDR2 FYNNEI, per germline. The CDR3 DNA reads as TGTGCCAGCAATCAGGGCAGGGCATATAATTCACCCCTCCACTTT. Encoded protein: CASNQGRAYNSPLHF.

This chain links TRBV10-3 with TRBJ1-6; TRBD1 matches 7 bases. The CDR3 totals 13 residues. In germline, CDR1 is ENHRY, CDR2 SYGVKD. V lost 10 bases to trimming and J lost 5 bases; unmatched junction nucleotides: 5. The CDR3 DNA is TGTGCCACCCGAGGGACAGATAATTCACCCCTCCACTTT. This codes for CATRGTDNSPLHF.

The rearrangement links TRBV2 to TRBJ1-3, with TRBD1 identical over 8 bases. J was trimmed by 3 bases and V by 5 bases; bases with no gene match: 15. The V gene's germline CDR1 is SNHLY and CDR2 FYNNEI. The CDR3 runs to 18 residues. DNA of the CDR3: TGTGCCAGCAGTCAAAGCTTTATTACAGGGGGGTATGGAAACACCATATATTTT. Its translation is CASSQSFITGGYGNTIYF.

Comment on this clone: The same CDR3 is also encoded by other DNA sequences in this sample. The genes are TRBV6-5 and TRBJ1-1, with a tentative D call TRBD1 (6 bases). CDR1 is MNHEY and CDR2 is SVGAGI in the germline V gene. The V end was cut by 0 bases, the J end by 1 base, with 9 bases between. This CDR3 is 15 amino acids long. Here the CDR3 DNA reads TGTGCCAGCAGTTACTCAACCAGGGGGAACACTGAAGCTTTCTTT. Protein product: CASSYSTRGNTEAFF.

The chain employs TRBV5-1 and TRBJ1-1; D remains unclear. In germline, CDR1 is SGHRS, CDR2 YFSETQ. The V end was cut by 0 bases, the J end by 5 bases, with 14 bases between. There are 15 residues in the CDR3. DNA for the CDR3: TGCGCCAGCAGCTTGGTTACAACGGAGGGTACTGAAGCTTTCTTT. Protein: CASSLVTTEGTEAFF.

The J gene is TRBJ2-4, the V gene TRBV7-9, with 9 bases fitting TRBD1. V lost 4 bases and J lost 8; bases outside the gene matches: 6. Germline assignment: CDR1 SEHNR and CDR2 FQNEAQ (reference sequence). This CDR3 comprises 14 residues. DNA of the CDR3: TGTGCCAGCAGCTCAGGGACAGGGATGGACATTCAGTACTTC. Protein product: CASSSGTGMDIQYF.